A single T cell receptor beta chain is shown here with its context. The sample holds many counts of this clonotype. The antigen it binds to is not known. The record has no base qualities; no much larger clone is one base away. CDR1 and CDR2 are drawn from the germline V gene: SQVTM, ANQGSEA. Taken from cysteine to phenylalanine, the CDR3 has 12 residues. The retained sequence is limited to the CDR3, 36 bases, with the frame set at the first base. Here V drops 7 bases and J drops 7 bases, and the junction holds 9 bases not matched to any gene. Library creation used RT-PCR. The reads were generated on an Illumina MiSeq. TCRdb handled the public reads itself, with Q25 trimming in fastp and clone calling in MiXCR, and kept productive beta chains. Merged by CDR3 protein, the rows form single entries marked with the most common genes and DNA. Recorded for this sample are about 680,000 distinct CDR3 sequences; approximately 15% of them occurred a single time. The ten largest clones represent about 3.9% of the sample.

This record belongs to a study (TCRdb year 2016). The sequence derives from a female donor in good health, serving as a healthy control. The chain joins TRBV29-1 to TRBJ1-1; 7 bases in the junction line up with TRBD1. The specimen sequenced was memory CD4+ T cells from blood. The encoded CDR3 is CSALVRQGEAFF. DNA sequence: TGCAGCGCCCTAGTTAGACAGGGTGAAGCTTTCTTT.